Shown below are 6 T cell receptor beta chains from a single sample sequenced in a study of radiation and T cells in renal cell carcinoma. Assay used: immunoSEQ multiplex PCR; TCRdb lists only in-frame clones, some missing. The table has about 16,000 clones, approximately 53% seen once. Treatment specified: 15 Gy SBRT to primary tumor, nephrectomy 4 weeks later. Sample: tumor tissue, taken from a patient whose treatment included radiotherapy and nephrectomy. Receptors originate from a woman in her sixties or seventies with renal cell carcinoma.

This clone was counted between two and nine times. This chain uses TRBV30 with TRBJ1-2; D remains ambiguous. V was clipped by 0 bases and J by 4 bases, with 15 bases between them. This CDR3 has 15 amino acids. Germline V gives CDR1 GTSNPN, CDR2 SVGIG (reference sequence). The CDR3 spells CAWSVRGSLGYGYTF. As DNA, the CDR3 is TGTGCCTGGAGTGTACGAGGGTCTCTTGGCTATGGCTACACCTTC.

This clone has just a few counts. The V gene is TRBV7-2, the J gene TRBJ2-1; 9 nucleotides agree with TRBD1. Germline trimming cut 2 bases from V and 10 bases from J; bases unmatched to any gene: 12. This CDR3 contains 16 residues. Germline assignment: CDR1 SGHTA and CDR2 FQGNSA. CDR3 loop: CASSLFSGTGQNEQFF. The CDR3 DNA reads TGTGCCAGCAGCTTATTTTCGGGGACAGGGCAGAACGAGCAGTTCTTC. The whole variable domain, remainder taken from reference TRBV7-2 and TRBJ2-1, is GAGVSQSPSNKVTEKGKDVELRCDPISGHTALYWYRQSLGQGLEFLIYFQGNSAPDKSGLPSDRFSAERTGGSVSTLTIQRTQQEDSAVYLCASSLFSGTGQNEQFFGPGTRLTVL.

The V call is TRBV7-2, the J call TRBJ2-2; 11 positions agree with TRBD2. The CDR3 sequence is 17 residues long. From germline, CDR1 is SGHTA and CDR2 FQGNSA. Trimming took 1 base from V and 3 from J; bases not matched to a gene: 4. The CDR3 DNA reads TGTGCCAGCAGCTTAGAGGCTAGCGGGGGGTACACCGGGGAGCTGTTTTTT. This codes for CASSLEASGGYTGELFF.

This clone was seen a handful of times. V and J are TRBV7-3 and TRBJ1-1; 7 bases agree with TRBD1. Losses at the gene ends were 5 bases for V and 1 base for J; bases not matched to a gene: 7. Per germline, CDR1 SGHTA and CDR2 FQGTGA. CDR3 length: 15 amino acids. The CDR3 region is CASSPTGAGNTEAFF. The CDR3 bases are TGTGCCAGCAGCCCAACAGGGGCCGGGAACACTGAAGCTTTCTTT.

The chain couples TRBV29-1 to TRBJ1-3; no firm D call. The CDR3 covers 13 residues. CDR1 SQVTM and CDR2 ANQGSEA come from the germline V gene. V lost 4 bases, J lost 2 bases, and 9 bases lay in between. In nucleotides, the CDR3 is TGCAGCGTTGGAGAGGGCCCTGGAAACACCATATATTTT. This gives the protein CSVGEGPGNTIYF.

This clone was seen more than once but under ten times. The CDR3 coding sequence is TGTGCCAGCAGCCAAGACGGGACAGGGGGTCGTGGCAAAAACATTCAGTACTTC. Its protein is CASSQDGTGGRGKNIQYF. The chain recombines TRBV4-2 with TRBJ2-4; 11 bases are a match to TRBD1. Trimming removed 0 bases from V and 3 bases from J; junction bases left unmatched: 7. This CDR3 contains 18 residues. Germline lookup yields CDR1 LGHNA and CDR2 YNFKEQ.